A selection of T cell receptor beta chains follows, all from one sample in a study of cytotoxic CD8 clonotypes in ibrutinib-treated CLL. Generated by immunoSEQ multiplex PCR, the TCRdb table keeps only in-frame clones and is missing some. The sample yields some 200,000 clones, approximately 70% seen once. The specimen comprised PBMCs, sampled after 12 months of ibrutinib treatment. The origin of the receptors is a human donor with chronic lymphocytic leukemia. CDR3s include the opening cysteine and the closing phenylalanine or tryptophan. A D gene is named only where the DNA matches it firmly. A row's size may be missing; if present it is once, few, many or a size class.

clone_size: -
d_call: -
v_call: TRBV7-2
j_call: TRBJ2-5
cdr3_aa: CASSLAPQEETQYF
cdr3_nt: TGTGCCAGCAGCTTAGCACCCCAGGAAGAGACCCAGTACTTC

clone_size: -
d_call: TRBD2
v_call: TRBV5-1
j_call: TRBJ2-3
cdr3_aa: CASSLGARLAGSTDTQYF
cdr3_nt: TGCGCCAGCAGTCTGGGAGCCCGACTAGCGGGATCTACAGATACGCAGTATTTT

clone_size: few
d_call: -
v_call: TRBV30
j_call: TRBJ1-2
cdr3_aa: CAWDSDGYTF
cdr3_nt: TGTGCCTGGGACAGTGATGGCTACACCTTC

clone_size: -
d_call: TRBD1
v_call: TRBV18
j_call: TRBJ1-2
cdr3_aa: CASSSGQGVRGYTF
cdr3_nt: TGTGCCAGCTCATCCGGACAGGGGGTTCGGGGCTACACCTTC

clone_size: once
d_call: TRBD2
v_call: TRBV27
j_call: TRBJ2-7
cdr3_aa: CASSLSGNPHEQYF
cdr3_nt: TGTGCCAGCAGCCTTAGCGGGAATCCCCACGAGCAGTACTTC

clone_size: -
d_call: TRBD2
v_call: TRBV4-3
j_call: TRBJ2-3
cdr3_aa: CASSPRLAGEAGDTQYF
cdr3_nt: TGCGCCAGCAGCCCACGACTAGCGGGGGAGGCCGGGGATACGCAGTATTTT

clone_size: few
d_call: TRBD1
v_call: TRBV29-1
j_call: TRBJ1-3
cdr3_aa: CSAGTEGNTIYF
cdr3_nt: TGCAGCGCCGGGACAGAAGGAAACACCATATATTTT

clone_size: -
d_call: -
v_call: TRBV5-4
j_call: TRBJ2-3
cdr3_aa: CASSRFLTDTQYF
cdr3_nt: TGTGCCAGCAGCCGGTTCCTCACAGATACGCAGTATTTT

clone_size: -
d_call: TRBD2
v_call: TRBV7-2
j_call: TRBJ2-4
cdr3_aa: CASSLPSGGIIAKNIQYF
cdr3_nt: TGTGCCAGCAGCCTCCCATCGGGGGGAATTATAGCCAAAAACATTCAGTACTTC

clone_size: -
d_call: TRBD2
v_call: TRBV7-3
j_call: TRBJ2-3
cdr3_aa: CASSLTGSGRAADTQYF
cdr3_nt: TGTGCCAGCAGCTTAACAGGCAGCGGGAGGGCCGCAGATACGCAGTATTTT

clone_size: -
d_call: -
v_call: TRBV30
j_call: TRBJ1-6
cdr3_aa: CAWTPSDPYNSPLHF
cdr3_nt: TGTGCCTGGACCCCGTCGGATCCCTATAATTCACCCCTCCACTTT

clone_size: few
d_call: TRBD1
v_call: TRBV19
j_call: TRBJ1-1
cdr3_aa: CASSKVQGTEAFF
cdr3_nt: TGTGCCAGTAGTAAAGTACAGGGGACTGAAGCTTTCTTT

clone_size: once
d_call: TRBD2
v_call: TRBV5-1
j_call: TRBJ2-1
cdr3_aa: CASSLELAGGNNEQFF
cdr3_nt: TGCGCCAGCAGCTTAGAATTGGCGGGAGGGAACAATGAGCAGTTCTTC

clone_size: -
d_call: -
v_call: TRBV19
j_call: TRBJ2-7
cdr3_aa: CASSIGSGNEQYF
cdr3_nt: TGTGCCAGTAGTATAGGATCGGGGAACGAGCAGTACTTC

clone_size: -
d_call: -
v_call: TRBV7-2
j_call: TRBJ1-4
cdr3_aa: CASRKSREGEKLFF
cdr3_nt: TGTGCCAGCAGAAAATCCAGGGAAGGGGAAAAACTGTTTTTT

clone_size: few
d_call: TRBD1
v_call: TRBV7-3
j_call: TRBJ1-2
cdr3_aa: CASSSGGNGYTF
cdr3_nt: TGTGCCAGCAGCTCAGGGGGAAATGGCTACACCTTC

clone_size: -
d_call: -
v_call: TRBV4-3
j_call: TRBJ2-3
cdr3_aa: CASSLAPGDTQYF
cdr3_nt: TGCGCCAGCAGCTTAGCACCCGGAGATACGCAGTATTTT

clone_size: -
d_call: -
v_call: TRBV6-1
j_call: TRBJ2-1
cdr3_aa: CASSDSGDLNEQFF
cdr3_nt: TGTGCCAGCAGTGACTCAGGAGACCTCAATGAGCAGTTCTTC

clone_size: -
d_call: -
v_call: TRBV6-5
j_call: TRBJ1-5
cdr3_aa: CASSQQGLTHQPQHF
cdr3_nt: TGTGCCAGCAGTCAACAGGGACTCACTCATCAGCCCCAGCATTTT

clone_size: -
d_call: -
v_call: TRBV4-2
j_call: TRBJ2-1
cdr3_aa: CASSPELSSYNEQFF
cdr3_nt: TGTGCCAGCAGCCCGGAACTGAGTTCCTACAATGAGCAGTTCTTC

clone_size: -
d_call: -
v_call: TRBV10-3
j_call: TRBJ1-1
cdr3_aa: CAISEQGNFFAEAFF
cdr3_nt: TGTGCCATCAGTGAGCAGGGAAATTTCTTCGCTGAAGCTTTCTTT

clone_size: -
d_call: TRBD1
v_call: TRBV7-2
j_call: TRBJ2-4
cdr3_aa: CASSLGQQNIQYF
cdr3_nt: TGTGCCAGCAGCTTGGGACAGCAAAACATTCAGTACTTC

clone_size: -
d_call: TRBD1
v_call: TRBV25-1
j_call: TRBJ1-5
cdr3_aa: CASSEAGQGVGQPQHF
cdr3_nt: TGTGCCAGCAGTGAAGCGGGACAGGGAGTGGGTCAGCCCCAGCATTTT

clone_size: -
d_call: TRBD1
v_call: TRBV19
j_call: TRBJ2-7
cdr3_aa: CASNGQGGYEQYF
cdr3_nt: TGTGCCAGTAACGGACAGGGCGGCTACGAGCAGTACTTC

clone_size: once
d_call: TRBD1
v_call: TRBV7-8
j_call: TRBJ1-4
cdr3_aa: CASSGGQGSLTNEKLFF
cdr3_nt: TGTGCCAGCAGCGGTGGACAGGGGTCCTTAACTAATGAAAAACTGTTTTTT

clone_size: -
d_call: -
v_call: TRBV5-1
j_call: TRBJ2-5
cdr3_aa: CASSLAGHLQETQYF
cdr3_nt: TGCGCCAGCAGCTTGGCGGGACACCTCCAAGAGACCCAGTACTTC

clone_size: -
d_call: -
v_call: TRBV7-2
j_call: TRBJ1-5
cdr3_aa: CASSREYNQPQHF
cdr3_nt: TGTGCCAGCAGCCGAGAATACAATCAGCCCCAGCATTTT

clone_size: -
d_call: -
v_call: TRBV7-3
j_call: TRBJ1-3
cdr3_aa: CASSSPGSGSGNTIYF
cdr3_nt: TGTGCCAGCAGCTCTCCGGGGTCAGGCTCTGGAAACACCATATATTTT